This T cell receptor beta chain was captured in a study of blood T cell repertoires in COVID-19 (dated by TCRdb to between 2020 and 2021). A note on the overall study: Collaborator samples came from the United States, Italy and Spain and covered acute and convalescent phases of COVID-19. The repertoires were released in a freely available public database intended as a resource for research on the immune response to SARS-CoV-2. Where available, HLA class I and class II types were obtained from metadata supplied by the sample provider rather than from assay-based typing. A de-identified subject ID, COVID-19 status, age in years and sex were almost always included in the sample metadata. Samples were obtained from the ongoing ImmuneRACE study (first 160 participants) and from 1,254 subjects provided by 6 global collaborators. Subjects who had been exposed to COVID-19, were actively infected with it, or had recovered from it provided the deeply sampled blood TCRbeta repertoires that made up the dataset. The material from the prospective study consisted of cDNA or gDNA derived from T cells, B-cell-depleted T cells, or PBMCs. The study at large found these results: Clinical and demographic metadata were provided uncurated, with the amount varying by source and participant.

The collaborating institutions used their own protocols to collect whole blood in K2EDTA tubes. Collaborator samples were shipped for TCRbeta analysis as frozen whole blood, isolated PBMCs, or DNA extracted from either sample type. The immunoSEQ Assay, a bias-controlled multiplex PCR, was used to amplify TCRbeta CDR3 regions from genomic DNA. Processing in the source paper ran as follows. Nucleated cell counts per sample were estimated from amplification of reference gene primers within the assay. To quantify the absolute abundance of each unique TCRbeta CDR3 rearrangement, sequence reads were collapsed and filtered. For each sample, productive Simpson clonality was calculated as the square root of Simpson's diversity index across productive rearrangements. TCRdb stores this immuneACCESS table with in-frame sequences only. Part of the clones is absent; in the studies checked, under half of the shortfall reflects unresolved V genes, and no reason is known for the rest. V, J and clone size reflect that table, while D and trimming were determined from the DNA. In all, the sample holds around 93,000 clones, and about 86% of those were seen once. 15% of the sample is held by the ten biggest clonotypes.

A remark on this clone: This receptor's antigen is unknown. No much larger clone exists at a distance of one base, and base qualities are not known.

Including the terminal cysteine and phenylalanine, the CDR3 comprises 21 residues. Only CDR3 DNA is held: 63 bases, read in frame from base 1. V lost 0 bases and J lost 2 bases, and the count of bases not matched to a germline gene is 20. CDR1 and CDR2 were assigned from the germline V gene (reference sequence) as LGHDT and YNNKEL. The receptor was isolated from a human donor in a cohort sampled during active COVID-19. Material for sequencing was peripheral blood. The rearranged chain carries TRBV3-1 (or the pseudogene TRBV3-2) and TRBJ2-7; 9 bases in the middle match TRBD2. In nucleotides, the sequence is TGTGCCAGCAGCCAAGAAGGGCCCGGGGCATGGGCTGGCGGGAGGGCCTACGAGCAGTACTTC. Translated, it gives CASSQEGPGAWAGGRAYEQYF.